The present T cell receptor beta chain was sequenced within a study of cytomegalovirus exposure and HLA in healthy donors. The study's findings and limits: Most CMV-associated TCR beta chains appeared HLA-restricted in a later analysis. A later analysis appeared to link common viral pathogens to several of the most significant clusters. From TCR beta sequences, most subjects' HLA-A and HLA-B alleles were reportedly predicted accurately.

Of note for this clone: What it binds is unknown.

Both 60 Vbeta primers and 13 Jbeta primers went into the PCR. The data were produced by immunoSEQ multiplex PCR, yet TCRdb's version contains in-frame clones alone and is incomplete. This sample has about 96,000 clones, with 65% to 75% found just once. CDR1 is MDHEN, CDR2 SYDVKM, per germline. V shed 3 bases and J 4 bases; nucleotides not matched to a gene: 3. This CDR3 has 14 residues. The sample comprised PBMCs. The clonotype comes from a female donor in good health and CMV-seropositive. The V call is TRBV28, the J call TRBJ1-2, with TRBD1 matching over 9 bases. The CDR3 is CASSLGTGSYGYTF. CDR3 DNA sequence: TGTGCCAGCAGTTTGGGGACAGGGAGCTATGGCTACACCTTC.